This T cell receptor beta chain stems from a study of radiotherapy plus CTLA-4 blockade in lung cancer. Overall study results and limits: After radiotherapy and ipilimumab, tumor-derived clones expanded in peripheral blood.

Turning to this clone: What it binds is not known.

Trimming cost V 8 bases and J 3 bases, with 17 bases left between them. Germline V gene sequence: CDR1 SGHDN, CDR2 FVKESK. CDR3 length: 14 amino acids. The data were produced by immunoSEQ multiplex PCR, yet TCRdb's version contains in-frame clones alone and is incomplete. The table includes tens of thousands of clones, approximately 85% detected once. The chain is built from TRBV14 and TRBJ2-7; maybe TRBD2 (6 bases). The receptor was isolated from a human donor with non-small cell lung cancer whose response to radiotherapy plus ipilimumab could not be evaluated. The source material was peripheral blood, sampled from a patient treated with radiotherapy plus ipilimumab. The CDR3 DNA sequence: TGTGCCAGCGCCCCCGCGGGGATCTACTACGAGCAGTACTTC. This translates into CASAPAGIYYEQYF. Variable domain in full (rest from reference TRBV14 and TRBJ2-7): EAGVTQFPSHSVIEKGQTVTLRCDPISGHDNLYWYRRVMGKEIKFLLHFVKESKQDESGMPNNRFLAERTGGTYSTLKVQPAELEDSGVYFCASAPAGIYYEQYFGPGTRLTVT.